This is a list of T cell receptor beta chains from one sample in a study of sequential checkpoint blockade in melanoma. Clones were sequenced by immunoSEQ multiplex PCR, and TCRdb holds only the in-frame ones, with some missing. The profile covers 9,500 to 15,000 clones, with around 83% appearing a single time and 51% taken by the ten largest. The input for sequencing was CD8+ T cells sorted from blood (inferred from file names), taken from a patient given nivolumab and ipilimumab in sequence. The receptor set was obtained from a human donor with melanoma. Each CDR3 is given with its conserved first and last residue. Each record gives: D gene, V gene, J gene, clone size, CDR3 DNA, CDR3 protein. A D gene is named only where the DNA matches it firmly. Size is stated for part of the rows, as once, few or many counts, or as a class when the clone is expanded.

d_gene: .; v_gene: TRBV6-5; j_gene: TRBJ1-1; abundance: .; CDR3nt: TGTGCCAGCAGCTCCCGGGAAGGTGTGAACACTGAAGCTTTCTTT; CDR3aa: CASSSREGVNTEAFF
d_gene: .; v_gene: TRBV4-3; j_gene: TRBJ2-6; abundance: .; CDR3nt: TGCGCCAGCAGCCAAGCGCTCCTTGGGGGCGGGGCCAACGTCCTGACTTTC; CDR3aa: CASSQALLGGGANVLTF
d_gene: TRBD2; v_gene: TRBV7-8; j_gene: TRBJ2-7; abundance: .; CDR3nt: TGTGCCAGCAGCTTAGGGTTGGCTAGCGGTGCAAACTACGAGCAGTACTTC; CDR3aa: CASSLGLASGANYEQYF
d_gene: .; v_gene: TRBV4-3; j_gene: TRBJ1-4; abundance: few; CDR3nt: TGCGCCAGCAGCCAAGATCTAACTCTCGCAACTAATGAAAAACTGTTTTTT; CDR3aa: CASSQDLTLATNEKLFF
d_gene: TRBD2; v_gene: TRBV6-6; j_gene: TRBJ2-7; abundance: once; CDR3nt: TGTGCCAGCAGTTACTCGAGCGGGAACGAGCAGTACTTC; CDR3aa: CASSYSSGNEQYF
d_gene: .; v_gene: TRBV28; j_gene: TRBJ1-6; abundance: .; CDR3nt: TGTGCCAGCAGCCTGATACCTGCGGATTCACCCCTCCACTTT; CDR3aa: CASSLIPADSPLHF
d_gene: TRBD1; v_gene: TRBV19; j_gene: TRBJ1-2; abundance: .; CDR3nt: TGTGCCAGTAGTCTGTCTCCCGGGACAGGGGTTTTGGCTAACTATGGCTACACCTTC; CDR3aa: CASSLSPGTGVLANYGYTF
d_gene: .; v_gene: TRBV4-3; j_gene: TRBJ2-2; abundance: .; CDR3nt: TGCGCCAGCAGCCAAGAGAGGACTACGAACACCGGGGAGCTGTTTTTT; CDR3aa: CASSQERTTNTGELFF
d_gene: .; v_gene: TRBV9; j_gene: TRBJ1-4; abundance: .; CDR3nt: TGTGCCAGCAGCGTAGAGCCAGGGGACACAACTAATGAAAAACTGTTTTTT; CDR3aa: CASSVEPGDTTNEKLFF
d_gene: TRBD1; v_gene: TRBV6-6; j_gene: TRBJ2-5; abundance: few; CDR3nt: TGTGCCAGCAGGGCGAGGAGGGACAGGAAGGAGACCCAGTACTTC; CDR3aa: CASRARRDRKETQYF
d_gene: TRBD2; v_gene: TRBV7-9; j_gene: TRBJ2-7; abundance: .; CDR3nt: TGTGCCAGCAGCGCCTGGACTAGCGGGGACTACGAGCAGTACTTC; CDR3aa: CASSAWTSGDYEQYF
d_gene: .; v_gene: TRBV11-2; j_gene: TRBJ1-2; abundance: .; CDR3nt: TGTGCCAGCAGCTTAGTAGGAATGACAGGCCCATACACCTTC; CDR3aa: CASSLVGMTGPYTF
d_gene: TRBD2; v_gene: TRBV7-6; j_gene: TRBJ2-1; abundance: .; CDR3nt: TGTGCCAGCAGCCGTAGCGGGGGGGAATCCGGTGAGCAGTTCTTC; CDR3aa: CASSRSGGESGEQFF
d_gene: TRBD2; v_gene: TRBV6-5; j_gene: TRBJ2-7; abundance: .; CDR3nt: TGTGCCAGCAGTTGGACTAGGGCCTACGAGCAGTACTTC; CDR3aa: CASSWTRAYEQYF
d_gene: TRBD1; v_gene: TRBV10-1; j_gene: TRBJ2-7; abundance: .; CDR3nt: TGCGCCAGTAAGACACAGGGGATCACGTACGAGCAGTACTTC; CDR3aa: CASKTQGITYEQYF
d_gene: TRBD1; v_gene: TRBV15; j_gene: TRBJ2-7; abundance: .; CDR3nt: TGTGCCACCAGCAGAGAGGGACAGGGCTACGAGCAGTACTTC; CDR3aa: CATSREGQGYEQYF
d_gene: .; v_gene: TRBV4-3; j_gene: TRBJ1-2; abundance: .; CDR3nt: TGCGCCAGCAGCCAAACCCCCAACAGGGTTGGCTACACCTTC; CDR3aa: CASSQTPNRVGYTF
d_gene: TRBD1; v_gene: TRBV27; j_gene: TRBJ1-5; abundance: .; CDR3nt: TGTGCCAGCAGCGAACAGGGGGTGGCGGACAATCAGCCCCAGCATTTT; CDR3aa: CASSEQGVADNQPQHF
d_gene: TRBD2; v_gene: TRBV7-9; j_gene: TRBJ2-3; abundance: few; CDR3nt: TGTGCCAGCAGCTACGGGCCCGTAACTAGCGGTAGAGTTGGAGATACGCAGTATTTT; CDR3aa: CASSYGPVTSGRVGDTQYF
d_gene: TRBD2; v_gene: TRBV29-1; j_gene: TRBJ2-1; abundance: .; CDR3nt: TGCAGCGTTGCTACTAGCGGGGGGCCGTACAATGAGCAGTTCTTC; CDR3aa: CSVATSGGPYNEQFF
d_gene: .; v_gene: TRBV9; j_gene: TRBJ1-3; abundance: .; CDR3nt: TGTGCCAGCAGCGTAGCCAGTTCTGGAAACACCATATATTTT; CDR3aa: CASSVASSGNTIYF
d_gene: .; v_gene: TRBV7-8; j_gene: TRBJ1-6; abundance: .; CDR3nt: TGTGCCAGCAGGACCCCGGGTTACTATAATTCACCCCTCCACTTT; CDR3aa: CASRTPGYYNSPLHF
d_gene: .; v_gene: TRBV13; j_gene: TRBJ2-5; abundance: .; CDR3nt: TGTGCCAGCAGCTTGGCCAGACAAGAGACCCAGTACTTC; CDR3aa: CASSLARQETQYF
d_gene: .; v_gene: TRBV7-9; j_gene: TRBJ1-4; abundance: .; CDR3nt: TGTGCCAGCAGCGAAGGGGCAACTAATGAAAAACTGTTTTTT; CDR3aa: CASSEGATNEKLFF
d_gene: .; v_gene: TRBV6-1; j_gene: TRBJ2-7; abundance: .; CDR3nt: TGTGCCAGCAGTGAAGAGGGGGGGACATCCTACGAGCAGTACTTC; CDR3aa: CASSEEGGTSYEQYF
d_gene: .; v_gene: TRBV27; j_gene: TRBJ2-7; abundance: .; CDR3nt: TGTGCCAGCAGTTTATCAGGAGGACTAAAAGAGCAGTACTTC; CDR3aa: CASSLSGGLKEQYF
d_gene: .; v_gene: TRBV6-5; j_gene: TRBJ2-1; abundance: few; CDR3nt: TGTGCCAGCAGACTTACAGGTTACAATGAGCAGTTCTTC; CDR3aa: CASRLTGYNEQFF
d_gene: TRBD1; v_gene: TRBV5-4; j_gene: TRBJ2-1; abundance: .; CDR3nt: TGTGCCAGCAGCTTAAGACAGGGAATTGTCAATGAGCAGTTCTTC; CDR3aa: CASSLRQGIVNEQFF
d_gene: TRBD1; v_gene: TRBV28; j_gene: TRBJ2-7; abundance: .; CDR3nt: TGTGCCAGCAGACCGGGACAGGGCTACGAGCAGTACTTC; CDR3aa: CASRPGQGYEQYF
d_gene: .; v_gene: TRBV4-2; j_gene: TRBJ2-2; abundance: .; CDR3nt: TGTGCCAGCAGCCCTAACAGGGAAAAGAACACCGGGGAGCTGTTTTTT; CDR3aa: CASSPNREKNTGELFF
d_gene: TRBD1; v_gene: TRBV6-5; j_gene: TRBJ2-7; abundance: .; CDR3nt: TGTGCCAGCAGTTTGAGACAGGGTGGATACGAGCAGTACTTC; CDR3aa: CASSLRQGGYEQYF
d_gene: .; v_gene: TRBV6-1; j_gene: TRBJ2-7; abundance: once; CDR3nt: TGTGCCAGCAGTCTGTACGAGCAGTACTTC; CDR3aa: CASSLYEQYF
d_gene: .; v_gene: TRBV13; j_gene: TRBJ2-7; abundance: .; CDR3nt: TGTGCCAGCAGCTTATCAGGGGCTCGAAACGAGCAGTACTTC; CDR3aa: CASSLSGARNEQYF
d_gene: TRBD1; v_gene: TRBV14; j_gene: TRBJ2-7; abundance: .; CDR3nt: TGTGCCAGCAGCCGAGAGACAGGGGCCGCCTACGAGCAGTACTTC; CDR3aa: CASSRETGAAYEQYF
d_gene: TRBD1; v_gene: TRBV5-6; j_gene: TRBJ2-3; abundance: .; CDR3nt: TGTGCCAGCAGCTTGAAGTTGAGTGACAGGGCTCGAGATACGCAGTATTTT; CDR3aa: CASSLKLSDRARDTQYF
d_gene: TRBD1; v_gene: TRBV29-1; j_gene: TRBJ1-3; abundance: .; CDR3nt: TGCAGCGTTGGGGGACAGGGCCCGGGAAACACCATATATTTT; CDR3aa: CSVGGQGPGNTIYF
d_gene: .; v_gene: TRBV2; j_gene: TRBJ2-5; abundance: .; CDR3nt: TGTGCCAGCAGTGAAGAAGGGGCGGATGGAGAGACCCAGTACTTC; CDR3aa: CASSEEGADGETQYF
d_gene: TRBD1; v_gene: TRBV6-5; j_gene: TRBJ2-1; abundance: .; CDR3nt: TGTGCCAGCAGTTACGCGACAGGGGGTGAGCAGTTCTTC; CDR3aa: CASSYATGGEQFF
d_gene: .; v_gene: TRBV5-1; j_gene: TRBJ1-6; abundance: few; CDR3nt: TGCGCCAGCAGGCAAACCACAGGGTTTTCACCCCTCCACTTT; CDR3aa: CASRQTTGFSPLHF
d_gene: TRBD2; v_gene: TRBV19; j_gene: TRBJ2-1; abundance: .; CDR3nt: TGTGCCAGTAGCAGTACTAGCGGGGGGGCCCAGGAGCAGTTCTTC; CDR3aa: CASSSTSGGAQEQFF
d_gene: .; v_gene: TRBV7-6; j_gene: TRBJ1-5; abundance: .; CDR3nt: TGTGCCAGCAGCCTCGGGAGGGGCACCTATAGCAATCAGCCCCAGCATTTT; CDR3aa: CASSLGRGTYSNQPQHF
d_gene: TRBD1; v_gene: TRBV4-1; j_gene: TRBJ1-1; abundance: .; CDR3nt: TGCGCCAGCAGCCAGCTAACAGGGGGTTTGAGGGGGAACACTGAAGCTTTCTTT; CDR3aa: CASSQLTGGLRGNTEAFF
d_gene: .; v_gene: TRBV4-3; j_gene: TRBJ2-7; abundance: .; CDR3nt: TGCGCCAGCAGCCAAGATAGTCCCTACGAGCAGTACTTC; CDR3aa: CASSQDSPYEQYF
d_gene: TRBD2; v_gene: TRBV28; j_gene: TRBJ2-7; abundance: .; CDR3nt: TGTGCCAGCAGCTTTTTACTAGCGGGTAACTACGAGCAGTACTTC; CDR3aa: CASSFLLAGNYEQYF